One and the same sample provided the 19 T cell receptor beta chains below, sequenced in a study of blood T cell repertoires in COVID-19. Libraries were prepared by immunoSEQ multiplex PCR; TCRdb keeps only in-frame clonotypes and omits some of them. The sample includes 150,000 or so clones, roughly four fifths of them seen just once. Sequencing was performed on peripheral blood. These receptors were collected from a human donor in a cohort sampled during active COVID-19.

The V gene is TRBV6-5, the J gene TRBJ2-2; D may be TRBD1 (5 bases). CDR3 length: 13 amino acids. Deletions cut 7 bases from V and 7 bases from J, with 13 bases between. Germline-derived CDR1 and CDR2 are MNHEY and SVGAGI. The CDR3 spells CASKIQGIGELFF. DNA of the CDR3: TGTGCCAGCAAGATCCAGGGAATCGGGGAGCTGTTTTTT.

This clone was seen just once. The V and J genes are TRBV6-4 and TRBJ2-3, with a weak D call TRBD2 (6 bases). V lost 8 bases, J lost 3 bases, and 18 bases lay in between. Germline loops: CDR1 MRHNA, CDR2 SNTAGT. The CDR3 consists of 15 residues. CDR3 loop: CASSERPGRTDTQYF. The DNA for the CDR3 is TGTGCCAGCTCTGAGCGGCCAGGGAGGACAGATACGCAGTATTTT.

V is TRBV27 and J is TRBJ1-2; 10 bases line up with TRBD1. The ends lost 6 bases at V and 3 bases at J; junction bases unmatched: 13. The CDR3 covers 17 residues. CDR1 and CDR2 from the germline V gene are MNHEY and SMNVEV (reference sequence). CDR3 residues: CASRLKSAGQGHYGYTF. The CDR3 bases are TGTGCCAGCAGATTGAAATCCGCGGGACAGGGGCACTATGGCTACACCTTC.

The rearrangement joins TRBV11-2 to TRBJ2-1; D ambiguous. CDR3 length: 15 residues. Trimming cost V 1 base and J 5 bases, with 12 bases left between them. Looked up from germline, CDR1 is SGHAT and CDR2 is FQNNGV. The CDR3 DNA follows: TGTGCCAGCAGCTTAGGGCTGGGCCCAAACAATGAGCAGTTCTTC. Translating gives CASSLGLGPNNEQFF.

This clone turned up a few times. This chain links TRBV6-6 with TRBJ1-1; 7 nucleotides line up with TRBD1. Trimming removed 5 bases from V and 1 base from J; junction bases left unmatched: 4. The CDR3 length is 14 residues. The V gene's germline CDR1 is MNHNY and CDR2 SVGAGI (reference sequence). The CDR3: CASSDRQGNTEAFF. CDR3 coding DNA: TGTGCCAGCAGTGACCGACAGGGGAACACTGAAGCTTTCTTT.

The gene calls are TRBV29-1 and TRBJ2-7; tentative D call: TRBD2 (6 bases). Between the trimmed V and J ends, which lost 5 bases and 4 bases, there was a span of 12 bases. Germline-derived CDR1 and CDR2 are SQVTM and ANQGSEA. CDR3 length equals 12 residues. The CDR3 protein is CSVWSGGYEQYF. For the CDR3, the DNA is TGCAGCGTTTGGTCTGGGGGGTACGAGCAGTACTTC.

This sequence joins TRBV18 and TRBJ2-7; TRBD1 might be the D (6 bases). Looked up from germline, CDR1 is KGHSH and CDR2 is LQKENI. V lost 3 bases and J lost 1, with 13 bases in between. The CDR3 extends over 15 amino acids. The CDR3 nucleotides are TGTGCCAGCTCACCGCAACGGACAGTTTCCTACGAGCAGTACTTC. Its protein is CASSPQRTVSYEQYF.

Worth noting for this clone: Within the sample, other DNA sequences also encode this same CDR3. This chain joins TRBV5-1 and TRBJ2-3; D is undetermined. V was shortened by 4 bases and J by 0 bases, with 3 bases between the two germline ends. In germline, CDR1 is SGHRS, CDR2 YFSETQ. CDR3 length equals 12 residues. CDR3 loop: CASSLSTDTQYF. The DNA for the CDR3 is TGCGCCAGCAGCCTGAGCACAGATACGCAGTATTTT.

The genes are TRBV6-8 and TRBJ2-7; the match to TRBD2 covers 14 bases. Per germline, CDR1 MNHGY and CDR2 SAAAGT. J lost 2 bases, V lost 7 bases, and 19 bases had no gene match. CDR3 size: 20 residues. CDR3 sequence: CASTKGPFGTSGGKTYEQYF. Written as DNA, the CDR3 is TGTGCCAGCACCAAGGGCCCCTTTGGGACTAGCGGGGGCAAGACCTACGAGCAGTACTTC.

The chain uses TRBV2 and TRBJ1-2; 10 bases are a match to TRBD1. The CDR3 is 14 residues long. Trimming cost V 6 bases and J 7 bases; bases outside gene matches: 8. Germline V lookup: CDR1 SNHLY, CDR2 FYNNEI. In DNA form, the CDR3 reads TGTGCCAGCAGAGACGGGACAGGGGTAGGTGGCTACACCTTC. This encodes CASRDGTGVGGYTF.

The chain employs TRBV18 and TRBJ2-7, with D perhaps matching TRBD2 (5 bases). The V end was cut by 6 bases, the J end by 5 bases, with 14 bases between. Per germline, CDR1 KGHSH and CDR2 LQKENI. This CDR3 is built from 13 residues. As DNA, the CDR3 is TGTGCCAGCTCTCCCAGCGGACGCAACGAGCAGTACTTC. This sequence encodes CASSPSGRNEQYF.

This clone was seen once. This chain connects TRBV25-1 to TRBJ1-2; 10 bases match TRBD1. In germline, CDR1 is MGHDK, CDR2 SYGVNS. This CDR3 has 15 amino acids. The ends lost 6 bases at V and 3 bases at J; junction bases unmatched: 7. The CDR3 nucleotides read TGTGCCAGCAGACAAACCGGACAGGGGGACTATGGCTACACCTTC. Its protein product is CASRQTGQGDYGYTF.

This chain connects TRBV5-1 to TRBJ2-7; 7 bases match TRBD2. The germline V gene encodes CDR1 SGHRS and CDR2 YFSETQ. J was trimmed by 7 bases and V by 5 bases; bases with no gene match: 12. The CDR3 has 14 residues. The CDR3 bases are TGCGCCAGCAGGCGGGGGACTGGTGGGCTGGAGCAGTACTTC. Translation gives CASRRGTGGLEQYF.

The rearrangement joins TRBV19 to TRBJ2-1, with D unclear. The V and J ends lost 6 bases and 6 bases respectively, with 18 bases between them. CDR1 is LNHDA and CDR2 is SQIVND in the germline V gene (reference sequence). The CDR3 has 15 residues. The CDR3: CASRVEALATNEQFF. CDR3 DNA sequence: TGTGCCAGTAGGGTTGAGGCCTTGGCCACCAATGAGCAGTTCTTC.

The chain carries TRBV10-3 and TRBJ1-5; 10 bases match TRBD1. The CDR3 spans 17 residues. Trimming at V came to 0 bases and at J to 2 bases, leaving 4 bases not matched to a gene. CDR1 ENHRY and CDR2 SYGVKD come from the germline V gene. The CDR3 DNA is TGTGCCATCAGTGAGTCCGGGGGGACAGGGGGCAATCAGCCCCAGCATTTT. This encodes CAISESGGTGGNQPQHF.

The rearrangement joins TRBV6-4 to TRBJ2-3, with D possibly matching TRBD2 (6 bases). Trimming pared 0 bases from V and 4 bases from J, leaving 11 bases between. The CDR3 runs to 15 residues. Germline V CDR1 and CDR2: MRHNA, SNTAGT. The CDR3 region is CASSDSGGAADTQYF. Written as DNA, the CDR3 is TGTGCCAGCAGTGACTCTGGCGGGGCGGCAGATACGCAGTATTTT.

The V gene is TRBV28, the J gene TRBJ1-2; the match to TRBD1 covers 10 bases. The length of the CDR3 is 15 residues. CDR1 is MDHEN and CDR2 is SYDVKM in the germline V gene. V trimming: 5 bases; J trimming: 2 bases; junction bases outside the gene matches: 5. The CDR3 DNA reads TGTGCCAGCAGTCCCGGGACAGGGGTGAACTATGGCTACACCTTC. This encodes CASSPGTGVNYGYTF.

The V and J genes are TRBV19 and TRBJ2-3; TRBD2 aligns across 10 bases. The CDR3 has 15 amino acids. After removal of 6 bases from V and 2 bases from J, the junction contained 5 bases not matched to a gene. Germline CDR1 LNHDA, CDR2 SQIVND (reference sequence). The CDR3: CASRGTSAPTDTQYF. The CDR3 bases are TGTGCCAGTAGAGGGACTAGCGCCCCCACAGATACGCAGTATTTT.

The chain combines TRBV19 with TRBJ2-7; 7 bases are shared with TRBD2. This CDR3 contains 14 residues. Trimming took 1 base from V and 2 from J; bases not matched to a gene: 2. The germline V gene has CDR1 LNHDA and CDR2 SQIVND (reference sequence). Here the CDR3 DNA reads TGTGCCAGTAGTATAGGGGAGGGCCCCTACGAGCAGTACTTC. As protein: CASSIGEGPYEQYF.